A selection of T cell receptor beta chains follows, all from one sample in a study of T cells in Graves' hyperthyroidism and ophthalmopathy. TCRdb re-derived calls from the multiplex PCR reads in MiXCR, one entry per CDR3 protein. The data hold roughly 700,000 distinct CDR3 sequences, with roughly a third observed a single time. Input material: blood. The source is a woman between 40 and 55 years old with Graves' hyperthyroidism. CDR3s include the opening cysteine and the closing phenylalanine or tryptophan. D genes are given only for firm matches. The size field is filled for only some rows; it gives once, few, many or a size class.

j_call: TRBJ2-5; v_call: TRBV7-2; d_call: TRBD2; clone_size: few; cdr3_nt: TGTGCCAGCAGCTGGGGACTAGCGGGGAAAGAGACCCAGTACTTC; cdr3_aa: CASSWGLAGKETQYF
j_call: TRBJ2-5; v_call: TRBV7-9; d_call: TRBD1; clone_size: .; cdr3_nt: TGTGCCAGCAGCTTAGGGGACAGGGGCCTCGTCCAAGAGGCCCAGTACTTC; cdr3_aa: CASSLGDRGLVQEAQYF
j_call: TRBJ2-5; v_call: TRBV4-1; d_call: .; clone_size: .; cdr3_nt: TGCGCCAGCAGCCAAGCTGGATCTGACCCTGGGGAGACCCAGTACTTC; cdr3_aa: CASSQAGSDPGETQYF
j_call: TRBJ1-2; v_call: TRBV6-5; d_call: .; clone_size: .; cdr3_nt: TGTGCCAGCAGTTACATGGGACCGCGTAAAGGCTACACCTTC; cdr3_aa: CASSYMGPRKGYTF
j_call: TRBJ1-5; v_call: TRBV12-3/TRBV12-4; d_call: .; clone_size: few; cdr3_nt: TGTGCCAGCAACGTTATGCAGGGGTTTGGGCAGCCCCAGCATTTT; cdr3_aa: CASNVMQGFGQPQHF
j_call: TRBJ1-6; v_call: TRBV2; d_call: TRBD1; clone_size: many; cdr3_nt: TGTGCCAGCAGGTTGGGGGACAGGGGGCGGAATTCACCCCTCCACTTT; cdr3_aa: CASRLGDRGRNSPLHF
j_call: TRBJ1-5; v_call: TRBV4-1; d_call: TRBD1; clone_size: .; cdr3_nt: TGCGCCAGCAGCCCCGACAGGGGGCTGGGCAATCAGCCCCAGCATTTT; cdr3_aa: CASSPDRGLGNQPQHF
j_call: TRBJ2-5; v_call: TRBV10-3; d_call: .; clone_size: many; cdr3_nt: TGTGCCATCAGCGACAGACAGAACAACCAAGAGACCCAGTACTTC; cdr3_aa: CAISDRQNNQETQYF
j_call: TRBJ2-1; v_call: TRBV5-1; d_call: .; clone_size: .; cdr3_nt: TGCGCCAGCAGCCTAGGGGTCGCGGAATACAATGAGCAGTTCTTC; cdr3_aa: CASSLGVAEYNEQFF
j_call: TRBJ1-1; v_call: TRBV20-1; d_call: TRBD1; clone_size: .; cdr3_nt: TGCAGTGCTAGGGACAGGGCAGAACTGAACACTGAAGCTTTCTTT; cdr3_aa: CSARDRAELNTEAFF
j_call: TRBJ1-5; v_call: TRBV6-2/TRBV6-3; d_call: .; clone_size: few; cdr3_nt: TGTGCCAGCAGTTCCACAGTCTATAGCAATCAGCCCCAGCATTTT; cdr3_aa: CASSSTVYSNQPQHF
j_call: TRBJ1-2; v_call: TRBV7-9; d_call: .; clone_size: many; cdr3_nt: TGTGCCAGCAGCTTTGAGGGGGGCGACTACCATGGCTACACCTTC; cdr3_aa: CASSFEGGDYHGYTF
j_call: TRBJ1-4; v_call: TRBV7-3; d_call: TRBD1; clone_size: many; cdr3_nt: TGTGCCAGCAGCTTAACCGGGACAGCAAATGAAAAACTGTTTTTT; cdr3_aa: CASSLTGTANEKLFF
j_call: TRBJ2-5; v_call: TRBV5-6; d_call: .; clone_size: .; cdr3_nt: TGTGCCAGCAGCCAATGGACGGTCTGGGGGACCCAGTACTTC; cdr3_aa: CASSQWTVWGTQYF
j_call: TRBJ1-1; v_call: TRBV7-9; d_call: .; clone_size: .; cdr3_nt: TGTGCCAGCAGACCGGTTAAAACTGAAGCTTTCTTT; cdr3_aa: CASRPVKTEAFF
j_call: TRBJ2-5; v_call: TRBV20-1; d_call: TRBD2; clone_size: .; cdr3_nt: TGCAGTGCCAGCAGCTTTAGCGGGGTGGGCGAGACCCAGTACTTC; cdr3_aa: CSASSFSGVGETQYF
j_call: TRBJ1-4; v_call: TRBV20-1; d_call: .; clone_size: .; cdr3_nt: TGCAGTGCTATGGGCGGACCTAATGAAAAACTGTTTTTT; cdr3_aa: CSAMGGPNEKLFF
j_call: TRBJ1-6; v_call: TRBV2; d_call: TRBD1; clone_size: many; cdr3_nt: TGTGCCAGCAGTGAAGCCAGGGGGGATAATTCACCCCTCCACTTT; cdr3_aa: CASSEARGDNSPLHF
j_call: TRBJ2-5; v_call: TRBV7-2; d_call: TRBD2; clone_size: .; cdr3_nt: TGTGCCAGCAGCTCACTAGCGGGGGATTGGGACGGAGAGACCCAGTACTTC; cdr3_aa: CASSSLAGDWDGETQYF
j_call: TRBJ2-7; v_call: TRBV6-6; d_call: .; clone_size: few; cdr3_nt: TGTGCCAGCAGTTACCTGGAAGAGCAGTACTTC; cdr3_aa: CASSYLEEQYF
j_call: TRBJ2-2; v_call: TRBV20-1; d_call: .; clone_size: many; cdr3_nt: TGCAGTGCTAGAACCGCAGGCACCGGGGAGCTGTTTTTT; cdr3_aa: CSARTAGTGELFF
j_call: TRBJ1-1; v_call: TRBV4-1; d_call: .; clone_size: few; cdr3_nt: TGCGCCAGCAGGGAGGCTTTGAACACTGAAGCTTTCTTT; cdr3_aa: CASREALNTEAFF
j_call: TRBJ1-1; v_call: TRBV10-3; d_call: TRBD1; clone_size: .; cdr3_nt: TGTGCCATATCCGGGCAGGGGGCAAATACAAAGAACACTGAAGCTTTCTTT; cdr3_aa: CAISGQGANTKNTEAFF
j_call: TRBJ1-4; v_call: TRBV7-2; d_call: TRBD1; clone_size: many; cdr3_nt: TGTGCCAGCAGCTCACAGGGGGCAGGCGAAAAACTGTTTTTT; cdr3_aa: CASSSQGAGEKLFF
j_call: TRBJ1-1; v_call: TRBV6-6; d_call: .; clone_size: few; cdr3_nt: TGTGCCAGCAGGGATAATGAAGCTTTCTTT; cdr3_aa: CASRDNEAFF
j_call: TRBJ1-6; v_call: TRBV25-1; d_call: .; clone_size: .; cdr3_nt: TGTGCCAGCAGTTACTCGTTACTCCGGGTCAAAAACTATAATTCACCCCTCCACTTT; cdr3_aa: CASSYSLLRVKNYNSPLHF
j_call: TRBJ2-7; v_call: TRBV6-6; d_call: TRBD1; clone_size: few; cdr3_nt: TGTGCCAGCAGTCCGGACAGGGGGGTTCGCGAGCAGTACTTC; cdr3_aa: CASSPDRGVREQYF
j_call: TRBJ1-6; v_call: TRBV9; d_call: .; clone_size: many; cdr3_nt: TGTGCCAGCCGCGACGACAGGTATAATTCACCCCTCCATTTT; cdr3_aa: CASRDDRYNSPLHF
j_call: TRBJ1-1; v_call: TRBV20-1; d_call: TRBD1; clone_size: .; cdr3_nt: TGCAGTGCTAGCCTCCCGCACAGGGGGCGGACTGAAGCTTTCTTT; cdr3_aa: CSASLPHRGRTEAFF
j_call: TRBJ2-6; v_call: TRBV6-1; d_call: .; clone_size: .; cdr3_nt: TGTGCCAGCAGTGCCGGAGGGGCCGAAATCTCTGGGGCCAACGTCCTGACTTTC; cdr3_aa: CASSAGGAEISGANVLTF
j_call: TRBJ1-2; v_call: TRBV5-1; d_call: .; clone_size: .; cdr3_nt: TGTGCCAGCAGCCCGGGACCGTGGTTGATCTATGGCTACACCTTC; cdr3_aa: CASSPGPWLIYGYTF
j_call: TRBJ2-2; v_call: TRBV7-3; d_call: TRBD2; clone_size: many; cdr3_nt: TGTGCCAGCAGGTCGACTAGCGCGAACACCGGGGAGCTGTTTTTT; cdr3_aa: CASRSTSANTGELFF
j_call: TRBJ1-4; v_call: TRBV7-8; d_call: .; clone_size: many; cdr3_nt: TGTGCCAGCAGCTTATTTGTTAATGAAAAACTGTTTTTT; cdr3_aa: CASSLFVNEKLFF
j_call: TRBJ2-5; v_call: TRBV7-9; d_call: TRBD1; clone_size: many; cdr3_nt: TGTGCCAGCAGCCCCCGGACAGGGCGACGAGAGACCCAGTACTTC; cdr3_aa: CASSPRTGRRETQYF
j_call: TRBJ1-1; v_call: TRBV3-2; d_call: .; clone_size: many; cdr3_nt: TGTGCCAGCAGCCAAGTAGGCAGGGGGCTTGGGGCTGAAGCTTTCTTT; cdr3_aa: CASSQVGRGLGAEAFF
j_call: TRBJ1-2; v_call: TRBV4-3; d_call: TRBD1; clone_size: .; cdr3_nt: TGCGCCAGCAGCCAAGCGACAGGGAAACACTATGGCTACACCTTC; cdr3_aa: CASSQATGKHYGYTF
j_call: TRBJ2-7; v_call: TRBV7-9; d_call: .; clone_size: many; cdr3_nt: TGTGCCAGCAGCTCAGGGATCCGCTCCGAGCAGTACTTC; cdr3_aa: CASSSGIRSEQYF
j_call: TRBJ1-2; v_call: TRBV10-3; d_call: .; clone_size: many; cdr3_nt: TGTGCCATCGGTGCTCAGGGGACTTATGGCTACACCTTC; cdr3_aa: CAIGAQGTYGYTF
j_call: TRBJ2-6; v_call: TRBV2; d_call: TRBD1; clone_size: .; cdr3_nt: TGTGCCAGCACGAGTAAGGGGGCAAACGTCCTGACTTTC; cdr3_aa: CASTSKGANVLTF
j_call: TRBJ1-2; v_call: TRBV9; d_call: .; clone_size: .; cdr3_nt: TGTGCCAGCAGCGGACGGACGGGGAACTATGGCTACACCTTC; cdr3_aa: CASSGRTGNYGYTF
j_call: TRBJ1-2; v_call: TRBV6-5; d_call: TRBD1; clone_size: .; cdr3_nt: TGTGCCAGCAGTTACTTGTCTGGGACAGGGAGGGACTATGGCTACACCTTC; cdr3_aa: CASSYLSGTGRDYGYTF
j_call: TRBJ1-6; v_call: TRBV11-2; d_call: .; clone_size: .; cdr3_nt: TGTGCCAGCAGCTTAGGGGGGGGACATTCCTATAATTCACCCCTCCACTTT; cdr3_aa: CASSLGGGHSYNSPLHF
j_call: TRBJ2-2; v_call: TRBV10-3; d_call: .; clone_size: once; cdr3_nt: TGTGCCATCAGTGGAGCGACAGGGGAGCTGTTTTTT; cdr3_aa: CAISGATGELFF
j_call: TRBJ1-2; v_call: TRBV7-9; d_call: .; clone_size: many; cdr3_nt: TGTGCCAGCAAAGGGGGAGTCTATGGCTACACCTTC; cdr3_aa: CASKGGVYGYTF
j_call: TRBJ2-3; v_call: TRBV25-1; d_call: TRBD1; clone_size: few; cdr3_nt: TGTGCCAGCTCTCCGCCGGGACAGGGAACAGATACGCAGTATTTT; cdr3_aa: CASSPPGQGTDTQYF
j_call: TRBJ1-5; v_call: TRBV5-1; d_call: TRBD1; clone_size: few; cdr3_nt: TGCGCCAGCAGCCCAACTCCGGGACAGGGGTTCGGGGGCCAGCATTTT; cdr3_aa: CASSPTPGQGFGGQHF